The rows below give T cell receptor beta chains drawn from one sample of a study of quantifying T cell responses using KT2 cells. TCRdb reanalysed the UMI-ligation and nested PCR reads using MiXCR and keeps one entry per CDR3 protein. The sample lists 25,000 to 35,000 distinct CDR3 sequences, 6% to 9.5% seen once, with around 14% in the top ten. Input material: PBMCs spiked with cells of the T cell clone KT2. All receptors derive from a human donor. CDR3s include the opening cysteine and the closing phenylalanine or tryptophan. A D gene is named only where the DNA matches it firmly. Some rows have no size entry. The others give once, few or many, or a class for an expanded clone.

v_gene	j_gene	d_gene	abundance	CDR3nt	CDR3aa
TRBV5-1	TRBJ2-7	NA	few	TGCGCCAGCAGCTTGGGCGACGGGCAGGGCTACGAGCAGTACTTC	CASSLGDGQGYEQYF
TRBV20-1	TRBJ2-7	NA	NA	TGCAGTGCTAACGACGGGAGCTCCTACGAGCAGTACTTC	CSANDGSSYEQYF
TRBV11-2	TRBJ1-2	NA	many	TGTGCCAGCAGCTTAGGATATTCAGGGGCGAACTATGGCTACACCTTC	CASSLGYSGANYGYTF
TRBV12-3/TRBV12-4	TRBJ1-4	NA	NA	TGTGCCAGCAGCCAGGGGCGAGGGTTCAAGGGGGAAAAACTGTTTTTT	CASSQGRGFKGEKLFF
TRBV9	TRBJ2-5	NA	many	TGTGCCAGCGGTGAGGGATTTGGAGAGACCCAGTACTTC	CASGEGFGETQYF
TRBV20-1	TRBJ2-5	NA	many	TGCAGTGCTACCGGTGGGGATGTAGTAAGAGAGACCCAGTACTTC	CSATGGDVVRETQYF
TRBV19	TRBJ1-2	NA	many	TGTGCCAGTAGACAGGACTATGGCTACACCTTC	CASRQDYGYTF
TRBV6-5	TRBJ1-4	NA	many	TGTGCCAGCAGTTTTTCGTCAAATGAAAAACTGTTTTTT	CASSFSSNEKLFF
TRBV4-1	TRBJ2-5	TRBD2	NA	TGCGCCAGCAGCCAACGTTTAGCGGGGGGGAAACAAGAGACCCAGTACTTC	CASSQRLAGGKQETQYF
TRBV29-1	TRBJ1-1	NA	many	TGCAGCGTTGCCCCGAACACTGAAGCTTTCTTT	CSVAPNTEAFF
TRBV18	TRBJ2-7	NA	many	TGTGCCAGCTCACTAACGACAGGCCCGGGGGACGAGCAGTACTTC	CASSLTTGPGDEQYF
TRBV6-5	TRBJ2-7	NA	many	TGTGCCAGCAGTGGATCCTACGAGCAGTACTTC	CASSGSYEQYF
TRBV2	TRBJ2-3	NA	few	TGTGCCAGCACCCGCAGGCACACAGATACGCAGTATTTT	CASTRRHTDTQYF
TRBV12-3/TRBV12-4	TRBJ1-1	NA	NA	TGTGCCAGCAGCGCAACAGGGTTGAATGCTTTCTTT	CASSATGLNAFF
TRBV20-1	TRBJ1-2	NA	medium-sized	TGCAGTGCTAGCCTTGAGGATGGCTACACCTTC	CSASLEDGYTF
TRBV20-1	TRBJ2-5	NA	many	TGCAGTGCTAGGGGCCATGCGGGAAATGAAGAGACCCAGTACTTC	CSARGHAGNEETQYF
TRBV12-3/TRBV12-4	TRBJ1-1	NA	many	TGTGCCAGCAGCCTTAATCTGGGAGAAGCTTTCTTT	CASSLNLGEAFF
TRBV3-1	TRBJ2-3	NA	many	TGTGCCAGCAGCCAGGGGACTTCTCTGAGGGTAACAGATACGCAGTATTTT	CASSQGTSLRVTDTQYF
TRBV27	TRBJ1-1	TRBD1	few	TGTGCCAGCACCGCCCGGACAGGGCAAACTGAAGCTTTCTTT	CASTARTGQTEAFF
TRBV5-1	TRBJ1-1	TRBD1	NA	TGCGCCAGCAGCTTCGGGACAGGGGTTGTGAACACTGAAGCTTTCTTT	CASSFGTGVVNTEAFF
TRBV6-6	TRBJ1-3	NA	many	TGTGCCAGCAGTTACTCGAACTCTGGAAACACCATATATTTT	CASSYSNSGNTIYF
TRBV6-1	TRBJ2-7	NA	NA	TGTGCCAGCAGTGAAGGGGGACCCTACGAGCAGTACTTC	CASSEGGPYEQYF
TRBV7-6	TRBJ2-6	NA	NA	TGTGCCAGCAGCCCGATGGAACTAGCTTTTTCTGGGGCCAACGTCCTGACTTTC	CASSPMELAFSGANVLTF
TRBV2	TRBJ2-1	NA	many	TGTGCCAGCAACGGACTCCTTGTCGATGAGCAGTTCTTC	CASNGLLVDEQFF
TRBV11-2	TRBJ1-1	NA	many	TGTGCCAGCAGCCCCCCCGGGGGGGGCACTGAAGCTTTCTTT	CASSPPGGGTEAFF
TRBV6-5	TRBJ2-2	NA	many	TGTGCCAGCAGTTACTTCGGGGGGGAGCTGTTTTTT	CASSYFGGELFF
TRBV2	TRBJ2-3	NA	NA	TGTGCCAGCAGTCCCGACTCATCTAGCACAGATACGCAGTATTTT	CASSPDSSSTDTQYF
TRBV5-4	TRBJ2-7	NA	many	TGTGCCAGCACCGAAACGGGCAGCTCAAGGGGCGAGCAGTACTTC	CASTETGSSRGEQYF
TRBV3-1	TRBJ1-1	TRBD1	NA	TGTGCCAGCAGCCAAGGGGACAGGGGGCGGACTGAAGCTTTCTTT	CASSQGDRGRTEAFF
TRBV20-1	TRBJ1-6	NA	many	TGCAGTGCTAGAGATCCCTCAATTGGGATCGGATCACCCCTCCACTTT	CSARDPSIGIGSPLHF
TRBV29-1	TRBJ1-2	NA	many	TGCAGCGTTGAAGAGTACTATGGCTACACCTTC	CSVEEYYGYTF
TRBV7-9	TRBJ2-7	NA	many	TGTGCCAGCAGTTCCACAGGGAAGAACTCCTACGAGCAGTACTTC	CASSSTGKNSYEQYF
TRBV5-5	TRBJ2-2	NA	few	TGTGCCAGCACCCGATTATGGCCAGGATCGAACACCGGGGAGCTGTTTTTT	CASTRLWPGSNTGELFF
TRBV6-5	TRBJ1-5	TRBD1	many	TGTGCCAGCAGTGGTCGACAGGGGGCTCAGCCCCAGCATTTT	CASSGRQGAQPQHF
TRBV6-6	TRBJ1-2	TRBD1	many	TGTGCCAGCAGTAGATCCCGGGACAGGGCGAACTATGGCTACACCTTC	CASSRSRDRANYGYTF
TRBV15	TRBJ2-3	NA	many	TGTGCCACTGGGTCCCCCTGGGCGGATACGCAGTATTTT	CATGSPWADTQYF
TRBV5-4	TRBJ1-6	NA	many	TGTGCCAGCAGTTCGGACACTTATAATTCACCCCTCCACTTT	CASSSDTYNSPLHF
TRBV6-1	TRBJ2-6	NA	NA	TGTGCCACTGAAGGGGAGGGGGTACACTCTGGGGCCAACGTCCTGACTTTC	CATEGEGVHSGANVLTF
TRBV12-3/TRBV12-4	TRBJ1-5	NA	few	TGTGCCAGCAGTAAAGGACAGCATAGCAATCAGCCCCAGCATTTT	CASSKGQHSNQPQHF
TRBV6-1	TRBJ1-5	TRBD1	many	TGTGCCAGCAGGTGGACAGGGGGGAACAATCAGCCCCAGCATTTT	CASRWTGGNNQPQHF
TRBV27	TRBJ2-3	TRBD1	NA	TGTGCCAGCAGTTTTTTGGGACAGCGACCAGATACGCAGTATTTT	CASSFLGQRPDTQYF